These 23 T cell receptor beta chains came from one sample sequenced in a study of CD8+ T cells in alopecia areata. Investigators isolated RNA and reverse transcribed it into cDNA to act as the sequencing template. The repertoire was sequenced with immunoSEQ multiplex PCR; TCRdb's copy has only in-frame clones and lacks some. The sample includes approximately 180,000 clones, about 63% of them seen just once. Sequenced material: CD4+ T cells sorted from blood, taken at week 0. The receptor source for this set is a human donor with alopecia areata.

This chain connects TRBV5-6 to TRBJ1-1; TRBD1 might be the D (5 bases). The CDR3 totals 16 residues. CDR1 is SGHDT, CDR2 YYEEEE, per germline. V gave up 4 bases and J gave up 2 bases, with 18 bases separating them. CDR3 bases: TGTGCCAGCAGCCACGGGTTGGGGCGAATTAACACTGAAGCTTTCTTT. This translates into CASSHGLGRINTEAFF.

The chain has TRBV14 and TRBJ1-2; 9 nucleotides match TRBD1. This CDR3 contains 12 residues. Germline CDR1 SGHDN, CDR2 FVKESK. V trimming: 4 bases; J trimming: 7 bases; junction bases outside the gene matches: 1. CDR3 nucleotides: TGTGCCAGCAGCCGGGACAGGGTTGGCTACACCTTC. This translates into CASSRDRVGYTF.

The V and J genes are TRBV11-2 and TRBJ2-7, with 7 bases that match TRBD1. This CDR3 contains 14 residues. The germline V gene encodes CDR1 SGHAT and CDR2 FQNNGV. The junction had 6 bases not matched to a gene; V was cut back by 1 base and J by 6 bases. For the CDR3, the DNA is TGTGCCAGCAGCTTAGTGGGACAGATTTCCGAGCAGTACTTC. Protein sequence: CASSLVGQISEQYF.

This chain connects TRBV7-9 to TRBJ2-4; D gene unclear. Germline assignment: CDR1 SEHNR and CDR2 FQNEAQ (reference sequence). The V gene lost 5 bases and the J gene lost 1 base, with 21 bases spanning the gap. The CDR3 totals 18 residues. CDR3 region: CASSPLPRTDGAKNIQYF. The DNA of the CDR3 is TGTGCCAGCAGCCCCCTTCCCAGGACGGATGGGGCCAAAAACATTCAGTACTTC.

The CDR3 DNA sequence: TGTGCCAGCAGCCGAGCCGGAGTTCGAGAGACCCAGTACTTC. Translated, it gives CASSRAGVRETQYF. This chain connects TRBV11-2 to TRBJ2-5; D is unresolved. The CDR3 has 14 residues. CDR1 and CDR2 (germline): SGHAT, FQNNGV. Between the trimmed V and J ends, which lost 5 bases and 4 bases, there was a span of 14 bases.

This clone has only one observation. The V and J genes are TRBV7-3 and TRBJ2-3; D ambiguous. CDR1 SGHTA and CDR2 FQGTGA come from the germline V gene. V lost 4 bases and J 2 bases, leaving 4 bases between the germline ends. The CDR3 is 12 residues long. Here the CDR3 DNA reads TGTGCCAGCAGCTCTTCCACAGATACGCAGTATTTT. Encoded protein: CASSSSTDTQYF.

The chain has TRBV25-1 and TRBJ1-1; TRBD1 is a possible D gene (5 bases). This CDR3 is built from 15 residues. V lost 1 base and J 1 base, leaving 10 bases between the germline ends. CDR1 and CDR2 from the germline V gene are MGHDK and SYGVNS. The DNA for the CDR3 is TGTGCCAGCAGTGAATTGAGGGGAAGGAACACTGAAGCTTTCTTT. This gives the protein CASSELRGRNTEAFF.

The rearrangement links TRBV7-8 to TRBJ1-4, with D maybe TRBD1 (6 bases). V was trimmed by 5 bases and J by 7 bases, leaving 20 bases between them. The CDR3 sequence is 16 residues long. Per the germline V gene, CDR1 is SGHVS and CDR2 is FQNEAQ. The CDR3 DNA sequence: TGTGCCAGCAGCCTGGTGGATCCGGGGGCGGGTGAAAAACTGTTTTTT. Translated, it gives CASSLVDPGAGEKLFF.

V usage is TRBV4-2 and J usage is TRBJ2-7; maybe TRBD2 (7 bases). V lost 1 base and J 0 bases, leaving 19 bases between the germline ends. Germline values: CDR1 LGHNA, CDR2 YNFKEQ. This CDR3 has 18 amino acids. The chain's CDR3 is CASSQGPAGAQSSYEQYF. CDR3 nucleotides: TGTGCCAGCAGCCAAGGACCCGCGGGGGCACAGAGCTCCTACGAGCAGTACTTC.

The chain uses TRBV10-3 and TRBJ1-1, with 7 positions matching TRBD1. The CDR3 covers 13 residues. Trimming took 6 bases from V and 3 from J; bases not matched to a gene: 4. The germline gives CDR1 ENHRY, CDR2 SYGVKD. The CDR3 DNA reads TGTGCCATCAGCTTTGACAGGGACACTGAAGCTTTCTTT. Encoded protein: CAISFDRDTEAFF.

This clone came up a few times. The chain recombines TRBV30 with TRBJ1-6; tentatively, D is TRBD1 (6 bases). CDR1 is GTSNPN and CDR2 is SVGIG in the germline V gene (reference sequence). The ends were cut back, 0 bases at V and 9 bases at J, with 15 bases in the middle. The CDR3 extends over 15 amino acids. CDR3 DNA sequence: TGTGCCTGGAGTGTAATGGGACAACGGACTTCACCCCTCCACTTT. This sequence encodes CAWSVMGQRTSPLHF.

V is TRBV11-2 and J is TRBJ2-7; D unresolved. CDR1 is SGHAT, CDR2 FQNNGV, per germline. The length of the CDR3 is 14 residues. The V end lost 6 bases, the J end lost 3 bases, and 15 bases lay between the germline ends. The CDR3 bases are TGTGCCAGCAGACTAAATTCCCCCCTCTACGAGCAGTACTTC. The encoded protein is CASRLNSPLYEQYF.

The CDR3 here is CASSVGEFSEAFF. In nucleotides, the CDR3 is TGTGCCAGCAGCGTAGGAGAGTTCAGTGAAGCTTTCTTT. V gene TRBV9 combines with J gene TRBJ1-1, with no clear D. With 0 bases removed from V and 7 bases from J, the gap between germline ends came to 10 bases. The CDR3 extends over 13 amino acids. Germline V gives CDR1 SGDLS, CDR2 YYNGEE.

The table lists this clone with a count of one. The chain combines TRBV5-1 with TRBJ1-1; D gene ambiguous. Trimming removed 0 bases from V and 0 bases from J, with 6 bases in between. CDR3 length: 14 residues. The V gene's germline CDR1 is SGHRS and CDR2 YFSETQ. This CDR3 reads CASSLDMMNTEAFF. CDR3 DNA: TGCGCCAGCAGCTTGGACATGATGAACACTGAAGCTTTCTTT.

In nucleotides, the CDR3 is TGTGCCAGTAGTCCGGGAGTGGACCAGTACTTC. It yields the protein CASSPGVDQYF. The chain combines TRBV19 with TRBJ2-5; D is perhaps TRBD2 (6 bases). The CDR3 has 11 residues. Trimming cost V 5 bases and J 10 bases, with 11 bases left between them. The germline CDR1 and CDR2 sequences are LNHDA and SQIVND (reference sequence).

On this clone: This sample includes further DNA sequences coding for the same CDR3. The CDR3 spells CSARENTEAFF. CDR3 DNA: TGCAGTGCTAGGGAGAACACTGAAGCTTTCTTT. V and J are TRBV20-1 and TRBJ1-1; D is ambiguous. The CDR3 covers 11 residues. The germline CDR1 and CDR2 sequences are DFQATT and SNEGSKA (reference sequence). The germline V and J ends were trimmed by 3 bases and 1 base, with 3 bases remaining between them.

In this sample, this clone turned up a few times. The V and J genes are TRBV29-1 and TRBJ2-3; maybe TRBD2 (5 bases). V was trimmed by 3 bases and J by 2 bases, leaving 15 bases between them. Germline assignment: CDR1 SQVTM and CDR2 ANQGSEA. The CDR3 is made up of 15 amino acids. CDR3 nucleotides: TGCAGCGTTGAGGACCTAGCTGCTTCCACAGATACGCAGTATTTT. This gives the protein CSVEDLAASTDTQYF.

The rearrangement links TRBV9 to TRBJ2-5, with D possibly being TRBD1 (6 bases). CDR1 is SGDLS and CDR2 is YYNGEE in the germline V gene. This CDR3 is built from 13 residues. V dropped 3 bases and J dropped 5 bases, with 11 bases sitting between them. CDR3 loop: CASSGGQRETQYF. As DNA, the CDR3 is TGTGCCAGCAGCGGGGGACAACGGGAGACCCAGTACTTC. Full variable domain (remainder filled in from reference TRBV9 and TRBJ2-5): DSGVTQTPKHLITATGQRVTLRCSPRSGDLSVYWYQQSLDQGLQFLIQYYNGEERAKGNILERFSAQQFPDLHSELNLSSLELGDSALYFCASSGGQRETQYFGPGTRLLVL.

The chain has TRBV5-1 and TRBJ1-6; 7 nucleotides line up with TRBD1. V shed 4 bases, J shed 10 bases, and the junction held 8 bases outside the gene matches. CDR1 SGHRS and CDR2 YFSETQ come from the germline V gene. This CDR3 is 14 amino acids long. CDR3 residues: CASSTDRTLSPLHF. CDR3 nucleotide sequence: TGCGCCAGCAGCACGGACAGGACCCTATCACCCCTCCACTTT.

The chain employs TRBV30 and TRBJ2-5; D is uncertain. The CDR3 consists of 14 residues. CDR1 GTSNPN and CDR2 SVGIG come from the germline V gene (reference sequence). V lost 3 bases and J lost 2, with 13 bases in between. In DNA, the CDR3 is TGTGCCTGGAGGTTGTGGCCAGGACAAGAGACCCAGTACTTC. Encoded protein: CAWRLWPGQETQYF. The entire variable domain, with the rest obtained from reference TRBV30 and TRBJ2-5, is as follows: SQTIHQWPATLVQPVGSPLSLECTVEGTSNPNLYWYRQAAGRGLQLLFYSVGIGQISSEVPQNLSASRPQDRQFILSSKKLLLSDSGFYLCAWRLWPGQETQYFGPGTRLLVL.

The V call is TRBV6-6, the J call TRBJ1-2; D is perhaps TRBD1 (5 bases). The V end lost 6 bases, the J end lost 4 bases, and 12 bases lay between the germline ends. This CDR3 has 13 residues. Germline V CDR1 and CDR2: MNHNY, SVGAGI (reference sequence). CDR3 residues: CASSSDRTYGYTF. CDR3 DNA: TGTGCCAGCAGCTCCGACAGAACCTATGGCTACACCTTC.

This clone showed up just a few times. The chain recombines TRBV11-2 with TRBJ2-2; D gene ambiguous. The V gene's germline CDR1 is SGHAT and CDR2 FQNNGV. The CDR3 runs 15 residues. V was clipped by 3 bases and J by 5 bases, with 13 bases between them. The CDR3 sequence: CASSLDNSKTGELFF. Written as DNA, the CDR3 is TGTGCCAGCAGCTTGGATAACTCAAAGACCGGGGAGCTGTTTTTT.

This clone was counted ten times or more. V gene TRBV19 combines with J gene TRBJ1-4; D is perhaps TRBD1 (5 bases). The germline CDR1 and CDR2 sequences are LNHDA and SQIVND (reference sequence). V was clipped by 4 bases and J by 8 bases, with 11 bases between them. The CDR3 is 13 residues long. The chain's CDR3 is CASSRGAGEKLFF. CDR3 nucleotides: TGTGCCAGTAGTAGAGGGGCGGGGGAAAAACTGTTTTTT.